Listed here are 12 T cell receptor beta chains from one sample, sequenced in a study of blood T cell repertoires in COVID-19. The protocol was immunoSEQ multiplex PCR, while the TCRdb copy is restricted to in-frame clones and leaves out a portion. This sample yields about 170,000 clones, of which around 85% are seen a single time; around 7% belongs to the top ten. The sequenced sample was peripheral blood. These receptors all stem from an elderly man with COVID-19, enrolled during active disease.

The chain joins TRBV18 to TRBJ1-4; tentative D call: TRBD1 (6 bases). The length of the CDR3 is 15 residues. Trimming took off 6 bases at V and 1 base at J, with 12 bases between the two ends. Per the germline V gene, CDR1 is KGHSH and CDR2 is LQKENI. This CDR3 is CASSRQELTNEKLFF. CDR3 sequence (DNA): TGTGCCAGCTCTAGACAGGAGCTAACTAATGAAAAACTGTTTTTT.

The V and J genes are TRBV11-3 and TRBJ2-2, with TRBD1 identical over 7 bases. This CDR3 comprises 14 residues. The germline gives CDR1 SGHNT, CDR2 YENEEA. Unmatched junction bases numbered 6, after V lost 5 bases and J lost 6 bases. The CDR3 spells CASSPGTVSGELFF. CDR3 DNA: TGTGCCAGCAGCCCAGGGACAGTTTCCGGGGAGCTGTTTTTT.

The rearrangement joins TRBV4-2 to TRBJ1-5, with D unresolved. V was trimmed by 0 bases and J by 4 bases, leaving 10 bases between them. CDR3 size: 15 residues. Germline V gene data show CDR1 as LGHNA and CDR2 as YNFKEQ. The CDR3 nucleotides are TGTGCCAGCAGCCAAGAAGGCAGGATAAATCAGCCCCAGCATTTT. Its protein product is CASSQEGRINQPQHF.

The chain links TRBV29-1 to TRBJ1-2; tentatively, D is TRBD1 (5 bases). The V end lost 7 bases, the J end lost 5 bases, and 14 bases lay between the germline ends. CDR1 is SQVTM and CDR2 is ANQGSEA in the germline V gene. CDR3 length: 12 amino acids. CDR3 DNA sequence: TGCAGCGGCACGGGGGAGGGTTATGGCTACACCTTC. Translating it yields CSGTGEGYGYTF.

V and J are TRBV9 and TRBJ1-3; tentative D call: TRBD1 (5 bases). The germline V gene has CDR1 SGDLS and CDR2 YYNGEE. The CDR3 length is 15 residues. The V gene lost 0 bases and the J gene lost 5 bases, with 12 bases spanning the gap. As DNA, the CDR3 is TGTGCCAGCAGCGTAGAAGCACAGGATAGAAACACCATATATTTT. It specifies CASSVEAQDRNTIYF.

The chain has TRBV21-1 and TRBJ1-5; the listed D gene, TRBD1, was not tested against the DNA. TRBV21-1 is described as a pseudogene. The CDR3 spans 14 residues. The CDR3 region has the DNA TGTGCCATCGTCAGGGTGGATAGCAATCAGCCCCAGCATTTT. The encoded protein is CAIVRVDSNQPQHF.

This clone appeared many times. The chain is built from TRBV5-1 and TRBJ1-2; D is possibly TRBD1 (6 bases). CDR3 length equals 14 residues. The germline CDR1 and CDR2 sequences are SGHRS and YFSETQ. V was clipped by 4 bases and J by 5 bases, with 15 bases between them. Here the CDR3 reads CASSALTGLYGYTF. The CDR3 nucleotides read TGCGCCAGCAGCGCCTTAACAGGGTTGTATGGCTACACCTTC.

J is TRBJ2-7 and V is TRBV10-3; D unresolved. Trimming left V 2 bases short and J 2 bases short, with 10 bases between. The CDR3 totals 14 residues. Per the germline V gene, CDR1 is ENHRY and CDR2 is SYGVKD. Here the CDR3 reads CAISEGAAAYEQYF. In DNA, the CDR3 is TGTGCCATCAGTGAGGGCGCGGCCGCCTACGAGCAGTACTTC.

This chain joins TRBV6-1 and TRBJ1-3; D perhaps matches TRBD1 (5 bases). V gave up 2 bases and J gave up 0 bases, with 11 bases separating them. Germline V gene lookup returns CDR1 MNHNS and CDR2 SASEGT. This CDR3 has 16 amino acids. CDR3 nucleotides: TGTGCCAGCAGTGAAAGGGGCGGTGGCTCTGGAAACACCATATATTTT. It encodes CASSERGGGSGNTIYF.

In nucleotides, the CDR3 is TGTGCCAGCAGCACAACAGGGATCTCTGGAAACACCATATATTTT. It specifies CASSTTGISGNTIYF. The genes are TRBV7-2 and TRBJ1-3, with a weak D call TRBD1 (6 bases). CDR1 is SGHTA, CDR2 FQGNSA, per germline. The CDR3 length is 15 residues. V lost 5 bases and J lost 0, with 11 bases in between.

This chain joins TRBV20-1 and TRBJ2-1; 12 bases map to TRBD2. Germline V gene lookup returns CDR1 DFQATT and CDR2 SNEGSKA (reference sequence). Trimming removed 3 bases from V and 9 bases from J; junction bases left unmatched: 9. The CDR3 is 15 residues long. CDR3 sequence: CSASQLAGGFGEQFF. For the CDR3, the DNA is TGCAGTGCTAGTCAACTAGCGGGGGGCTTCGGTGAGCAGTTCTTC.

This clone has just a few counts. V is TRBV19 and J is TRBJ2-7; 8 bases are shared with TRBD1. Germline V gives CDR1 LNHDA, CDR2 SQIVND (reference sequence). Trimming took 8 bases from V and 5 from J; bases not matched to a gene: 5. This CDR3 is built from 12 residues. CDR3 residues: CASSEQGDEQYF. The CDR3 DNA reads as TGTGCCAGTTCTGAACAGGGGGACGAGCAGTACTTC.